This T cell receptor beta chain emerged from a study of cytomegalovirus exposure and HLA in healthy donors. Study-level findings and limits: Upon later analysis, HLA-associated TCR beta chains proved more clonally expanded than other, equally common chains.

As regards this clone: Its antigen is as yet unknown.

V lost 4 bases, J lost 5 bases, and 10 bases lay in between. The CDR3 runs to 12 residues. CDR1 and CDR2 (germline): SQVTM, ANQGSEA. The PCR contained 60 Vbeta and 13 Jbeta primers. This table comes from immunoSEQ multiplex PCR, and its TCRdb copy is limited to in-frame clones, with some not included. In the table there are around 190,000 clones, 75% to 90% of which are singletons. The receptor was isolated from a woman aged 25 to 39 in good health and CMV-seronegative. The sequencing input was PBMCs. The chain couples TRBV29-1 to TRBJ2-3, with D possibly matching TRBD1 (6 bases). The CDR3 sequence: CSVGAGEDTQYF. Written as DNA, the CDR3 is TGCAGCGTTGGGGCAGGGGAAGATACGCAGTATTTT.